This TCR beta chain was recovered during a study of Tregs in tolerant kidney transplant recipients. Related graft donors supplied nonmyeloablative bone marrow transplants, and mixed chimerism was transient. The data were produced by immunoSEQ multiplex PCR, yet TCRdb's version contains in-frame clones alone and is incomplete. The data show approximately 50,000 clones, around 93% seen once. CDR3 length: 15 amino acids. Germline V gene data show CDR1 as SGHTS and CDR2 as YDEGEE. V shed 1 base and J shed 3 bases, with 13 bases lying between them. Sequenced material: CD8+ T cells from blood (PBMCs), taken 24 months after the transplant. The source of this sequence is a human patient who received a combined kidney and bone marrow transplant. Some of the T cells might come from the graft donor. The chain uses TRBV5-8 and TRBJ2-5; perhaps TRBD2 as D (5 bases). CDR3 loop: CASSLPWVGKETQYF. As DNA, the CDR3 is TGTGCCAGCAGCTTGCCCTGGGTCGGGAAAGAGACCCAGTACTTC. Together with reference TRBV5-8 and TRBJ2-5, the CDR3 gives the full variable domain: EAGVTQSPTHLIKTRGQQATLRCSPISGHTSVYWYQQALGLGLQFLLWYDEGEERNRGNFPPRFSGRQFPNYSSELNVNALELEDSALYLCASSLPWVGKETQYFGPGTRLLVL.